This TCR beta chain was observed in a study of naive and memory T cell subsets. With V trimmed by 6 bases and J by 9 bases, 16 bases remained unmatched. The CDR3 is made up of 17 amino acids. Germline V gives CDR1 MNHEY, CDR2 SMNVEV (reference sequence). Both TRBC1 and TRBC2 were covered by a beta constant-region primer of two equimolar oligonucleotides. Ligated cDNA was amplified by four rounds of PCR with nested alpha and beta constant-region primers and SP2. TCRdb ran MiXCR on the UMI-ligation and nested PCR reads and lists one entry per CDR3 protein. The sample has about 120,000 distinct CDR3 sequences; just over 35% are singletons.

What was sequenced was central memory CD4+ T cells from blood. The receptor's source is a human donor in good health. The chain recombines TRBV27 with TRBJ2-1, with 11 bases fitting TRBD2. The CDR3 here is CASRPNLGLAGGGEQFF. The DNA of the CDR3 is TGTGCCAGCAGACCTAACCTGGGGCTAGCGGGAGGCGGTGAGCAGTTCTTC.